The 10 T cell receptor beta chains below were found in one sample sequenced in a study of blood T cells in healthy people across ages (dated by TCRdb to about 2015). The method behind the library was 5' RACE. Instrument on record: Illumina HiSeq 2500. A second 7 to 11 cycle PCR used a sample-barcoded 5' primer and a J-beta primer mix. TCRdb itself trimmed the public reads at Q25 with fastp, ran MiXCR and retained productive beta chains. Rows are unified per CDR3 protein, each entry keeping the most common DNA and genes. This sample is represented by roughly 900,000 distinct CDR3 sequences; more than 25% of them were singletons. The ten largest clones take up roughly 17% of the sample. Sequencing input: blood. All receptors derive from an elderly woman in good health.

The chain uses TRBV2 and TRBJ2-5; D gene ambiguous. The V end lost 3 bases, the J end lost 3 bases, and 17 bases lay between the germline ends. This CDR3 is built from 16 residues. Germline V gene lookup returns CDR1 SNHLY and CDR2 FYNNEI. CDR3 sequence: CASSDPDALREETQYF. CDR3 nucleotides: TGTGCCAGCAGTGACCCGGACGCCCTGCGTGAAGAGACCCAGTACTTC.

The chain recombines TRBV28 with TRBJ2-7; D is possibly TRBD2 (6 bases). V was trimmed by 6 bases and J by 0 bases, leaving 21 bases between them. CDR1 and CDR2 (germline): MDHEN, SYDVKM. The CDR3 sequence is 17 residues long. This CDR3 reads CASRGGVVLGFSYEQYF. CDR3 DNA: TGTGCCAGCAGGGGAGGTGTCGTATTAGGGTTCTCCTACGAGCAGTACTTC.

This clonotype was detected ten times or more. The rearrangement joins TRBV24-1 to TRBJ2-7; the match to TRBD1 covers 7 bases. The germline V gene has CDR1 KGHDR and CDR2 SFDVKD. The V gene end was trimmed by 6 bases and the J gene end by 5 bases; junction bases not matched to a gene: 6. CDR3 length: 13 residues. CDR3 sequence reads: CATSTGALDEQYF. CDR3 bases: TGTGCCACCAGTACAGGGGCCCTGGACGAGCAGTACTTC.

Turning to this clonotype: Just one base apart from a much larger clone, this may be a read error. This chain links TRBV6-1 with TRBJ1-4; 8 bases fit TRBD1. The CDR3 contains 17 residues. The germline V gene encodes CDR1 MNHNS and CDR2 SASEGT. Germline trimming cut 6 bases from V and 0 bases from J; bases unmatched to any gene: 9. In DNA form, the CDR3 reads TGTGCCAGCAGCGGACAGGGCAGGAGGGCAACTAATGAAAAACTGTTTTTT. The encoded protein is CASSGQGRRATNEKLFF.

This rearrangement joins TRBV3-1 to TRBJ2-1; 11 bases align to TRBD2. J gave up 3 bases and V 5 bases, and 9 bases lay outside the gene matches. The CDR3 extends over 17 amino acids. The V gene's germline CDR1 is LGHDT and CDR2 YNNKEL (reference sequence). The CDR3: CASSTQTSGAFYNEQFF. In DNA, the CDR3 is TGTGCCAGCAGCACCCAGACTAGCGGGGCCTTCTACAATGAGCAGTTCTTC.

V gene TRBV2 combines with J gene TRBJ2-3, with D hard to call. In germline, CDR1 is SNHLY, CDR2 FYNNEI. The CDR3 covers 12 residues. V was cut by 2 bases and J by 5 bases, with 5 bases left in between. The CDR3: CASSEMGDTQYF. CDR3 bases: TGTGCCAGCAGTGAAATGGGAGATACGCAGTATTTT.

About this clonotype: It may be a read error: a sequence one base away is much more abundant. This chain links TRBV5-1 with TRBJ2-1, with TRBD1 identical over 10 bases. Germline CDR1 and CDR2: SGHRS and YFSETQ. The CDR3 has 13 amino acids. The DNA of the CDR3 is TGCGCCAGCAACTTGGGGGACAGGGGTGAGCAGTTCTTC. Translated, it gives CASNLGDRGEQFF. The full variable domain, completed using reference TRBV5-1 and TRBJ2-1, is KAGVTQTPRYLIKTRGQQVTLSCSPISGHRSVSWYQQTPGQGLQFLFEYFSETQRNKGNFPGRFSGRQFSNSRSEMNVSTLELGDSALYLCASNLGDRGEQFFGPGTRLTVL.

The rearrangement uses TRBV6-2 or TRBV6-3 and TRBJ2-2; D remains ambiguous. V lost 2 bases to trimming and J lost 2 bases, with 6 bases between them. From germline, CDR1 is MNHEY and CDR2 SVGEGT. CDR3 length: 14 residues. CDR3 DNA sequence: TGTGCCAGCAGTTACCATGTAAACACCGGGGAGCTGTTTTTT. Its protein product is CASSYHVNTGELFF.

This clonotype was counted only a few times. The junction departs from germline at one end; a sequencing error may be responsible. The chain employs TRBV13 and TRBJ2-5; D is possibly TRBD2 (6 bases). Germline CDR1 is PRHDT and CDR2 is FYEKMQ (reference sequence). The CDR3 covers 12 residues. The CDR3 sequence: CANSLLAETQYF. The CDR3 nucleotides are TGTGCCAACAGCTTACTAGCTGAGACCCAGTACTTC.

The table lists this clonotype with many counts. This chain links TRBV12-3 or TRBV12-4 with TRBJ2-7, with 8 bases matching TRBD1. The CDR3 runs 14 residues. V was clipped by 4 bases and J by 3 bases; unmatched bases: 5. This chain's CDR3 is CASSSRQGRYEQYF. CDR3 in DNA: TGTGCCAGCAGTTCTCGACAGGGGCGCTACGAGCAGTACTTC.